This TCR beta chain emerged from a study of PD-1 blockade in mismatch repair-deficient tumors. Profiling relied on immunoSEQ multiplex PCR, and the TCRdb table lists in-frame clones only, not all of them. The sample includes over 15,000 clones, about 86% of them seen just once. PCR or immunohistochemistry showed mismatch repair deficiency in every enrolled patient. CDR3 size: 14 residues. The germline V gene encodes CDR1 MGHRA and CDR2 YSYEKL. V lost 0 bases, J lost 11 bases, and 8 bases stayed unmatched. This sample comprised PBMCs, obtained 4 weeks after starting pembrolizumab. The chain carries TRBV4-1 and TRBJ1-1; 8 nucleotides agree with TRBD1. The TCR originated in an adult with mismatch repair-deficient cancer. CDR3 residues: CASSQDGGQGDAFF. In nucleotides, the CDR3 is TGCGCCAGCAGCCAAGACGGAGGACAGGGAGACGCTTTCTTT.